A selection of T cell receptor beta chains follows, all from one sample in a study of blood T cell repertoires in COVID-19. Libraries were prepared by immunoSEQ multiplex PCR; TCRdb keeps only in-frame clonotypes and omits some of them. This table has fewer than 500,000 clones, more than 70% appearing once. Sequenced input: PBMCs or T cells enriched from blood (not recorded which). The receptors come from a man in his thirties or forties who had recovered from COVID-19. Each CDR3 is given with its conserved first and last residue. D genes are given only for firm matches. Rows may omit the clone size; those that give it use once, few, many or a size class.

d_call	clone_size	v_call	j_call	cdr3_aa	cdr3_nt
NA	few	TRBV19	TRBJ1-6	CASSIKTSNSPLHF	TGTGCCAGTAGTATAAAGACTTCTAATTCACCCCTCCACTTT
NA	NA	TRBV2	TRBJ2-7	CASVGGAYEQYF	TGTGCCAGCGTCGGGGGAGCCTACGAGCAGTACTTC
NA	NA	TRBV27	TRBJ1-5	CASSLEGYNQPQHF	TGTGCCAGCAGTTTAGAGGGATACAATCAGCCCCAGCATTTT
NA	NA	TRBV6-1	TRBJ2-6	CASSEATGSGANVLTF	TGTGCCAGCAGTGAAGCTACCGGCTCTGGGGCCAACGTCCTGACTTTC
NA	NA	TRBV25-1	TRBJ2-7	CASSGGYEQYF	TGTGCCAGCAGTGGAGGGTACGAGCAGTACTTC
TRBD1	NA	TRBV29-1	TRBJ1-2	CSVEGTGGRGYTF	TGCAGCGTTGAAGGGACAGGGGGACGGGGCTACACCTTC
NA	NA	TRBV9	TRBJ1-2	CASSGPPGPYGYTF	TGTGCCAGCAGCGGCCCGCCAGGGCCCTATGGCTACACCTTC
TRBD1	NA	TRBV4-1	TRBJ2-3	CASSQDPTGGSTDTQYF	TGCGCCAGCAGCCAAGACCCGACAGGGGGGAGCACAGATACGCAGTATTTT
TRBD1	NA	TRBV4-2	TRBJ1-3	CASSQLQGTGGNTIYF	TGTGCCAGCAGCCAATTACAGGGGACCGGAGGAAACACCATATATTTT
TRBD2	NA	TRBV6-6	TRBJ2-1	CASIFSGGGTYNEQFF	TGTGCCAGCATTTTTAGCGGGGGGGGAACCTACAATGAGCAGTTCTTC
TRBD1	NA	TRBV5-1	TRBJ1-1	CASSFWTGPNTAFF	TGCGCCAGCAGCTTTTGGACAGGACCGAATACGGCTTTCTTT
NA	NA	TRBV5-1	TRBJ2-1	CASSLMGGQIGSNEQFF	TGCGCCAGCAGCTTAATGGGGGGGCAAATAGGGTCAAATGAGCAGTTCTTC
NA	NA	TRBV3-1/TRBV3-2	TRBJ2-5	CASSPGRLGVQETQYF	TGTGCCAGCTCTCCGGGTCGACTAGGCGTCCAAGAGACCCAGTACTTC
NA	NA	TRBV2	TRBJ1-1	CASSADVNTEAFF	TGTGCCAGCAGCGCGGATGTGAACACTGAAGCTTTCTTT
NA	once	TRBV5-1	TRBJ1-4	CASSGAGLGEKLFF	TGCGCCAGCAGCGGGGCAGGGTTGGGTGAAAAACTGTTTTTT
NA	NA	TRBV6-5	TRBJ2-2	CASSRVLNTGELFF	TGTGCCAGCAGTAGAGTATTGAACACCGGGGAGCTGTTTTTT
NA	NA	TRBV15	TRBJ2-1	CATSRGGGQFSAAFF	TGTGCCACCAGCAGAGGGGGTGGACAGTTTTCCGCTGCGTTCTTC
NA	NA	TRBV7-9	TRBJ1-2	CASSFQKFYGYTF	TGTGCCAGCAGCTTTCAGAAATTCTATGGCTACACCTTC
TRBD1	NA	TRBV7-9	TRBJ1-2	CASSSGTGHRYGYTF	TGTGCCAGCAGCTCCGGGACAGGGCATCGGTATGGCTACACCTTC
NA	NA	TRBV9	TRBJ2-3	CASSPGVSLVEDTQYF	TGTGCCAGCAGCCCCGGGGTGTCCCTAGTTGAGGATACGCAGTATTTT
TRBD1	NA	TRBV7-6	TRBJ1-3	CASSVQGFGNTIYF	TGTGCCAGCAGCGTACAGGGGTTTGGAAACACCATATATTTT
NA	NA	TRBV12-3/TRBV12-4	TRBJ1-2	CASSAGGDGYTF	TGTGCCAGCAGTGCTGGGGGGGATGGCTACACCTTC
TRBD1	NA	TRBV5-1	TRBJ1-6	CASSWDPGQESSPLHF	TGCGCCAGCAGCTGGGACCCGGGACAGGAGAGTTCACCCCTCCACTTT
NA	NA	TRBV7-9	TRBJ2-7	CASSPRPKGLDYEQYF	TGTGCCAGCAGCCCGAGGCCCAAGGGACTCGACTACGAGCAGTACTTC
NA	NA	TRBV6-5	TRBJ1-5	CASSRVKVDQPQHF	TGTGCCAGCAGTCGGGTCAAGGTGGATCAGCCCCAGCATTTT
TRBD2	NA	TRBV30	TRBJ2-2	CAQTSGVNTGELFF	TGTGCCCAAACTAGCGGCGTGAACACCGGGGAGCTGTTTTTT
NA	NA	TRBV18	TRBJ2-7	CASSPQGRSSYEQYF	TGTGCCAGCTCACCACAGGGGAGGAGCTCCTACGAGCAGTACTTC
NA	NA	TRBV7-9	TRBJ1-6	CASGHSPLHF	TGTGCCAGCGGCCATTCACCCCTCCACTTT
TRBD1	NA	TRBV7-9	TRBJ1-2	CASSLAPGTGGNGYTF	TGTGCCAGCAGCTTAGCGCCGGGGACAGGGGGCAATGGCTACACCTTC
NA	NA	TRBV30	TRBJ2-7	CAWSVLRGEQYF	TGTGCCTGGAGTGTACTGCGGGGCGAGCAGTACTTC
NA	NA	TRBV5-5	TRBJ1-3	CASSLAGGGNTIYF	TGTGCCAGCAGCTTGGCCGGGGGTGGAAACACCATATATTTT
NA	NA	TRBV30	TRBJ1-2	CAWRGGDGYTF	TGTGCCTGGAGAGGGGGGGATGGCTACACCTTC
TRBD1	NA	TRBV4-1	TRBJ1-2	CASSLTTGAGGYTF	TGCGCCAGCAGCCTCACAACAGGGGCAGGTGGCTACACCTTC
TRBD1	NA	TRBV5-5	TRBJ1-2	CASSPQGAGGYTF	TGTGCCAGCAGCCCCCAGGGGGCGGGTGGCTACACCTTC
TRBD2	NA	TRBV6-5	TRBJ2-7	CASTPPGGSYEQYF	TGTGCCAGCACCCCTCCGGGGGGATCCTACGAGCAGTACTTC
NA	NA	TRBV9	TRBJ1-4	CASSVQGTNEKLFF	TGTGCCAGCAGCGTCCAGGGGACGAATGAAAAACTGTTTTTT
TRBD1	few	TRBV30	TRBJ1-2	CAFNRDRGNYGYTF	TGTGCCTTCAACCGGGACAGGGGAAACTATGGCTACACCTTC
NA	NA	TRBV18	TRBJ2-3	CASSPPGGQRDTQYF	TGTGCCAGCTCACCACCGGGGGGGCAGAGAGATACGCAGTATTTT
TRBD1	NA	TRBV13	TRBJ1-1	CASSFSQGGTEAFF	TGTGCCAGCAGCTTTTCACAGGGGGGGACTGAAGCTTTCTTT
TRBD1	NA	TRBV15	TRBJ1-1	CATSRAGQGNTEAFF	TGTGCCACCAGCAGGGCCGGACAGGGAAACACTGAAGCTTTCTTT
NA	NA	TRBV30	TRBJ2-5	CAWSLGLVQETQYF	TGTGCCTGGAGTCTAGGACTTGTACAAGAGACCCAGTACTTC
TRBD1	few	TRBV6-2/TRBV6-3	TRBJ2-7	CASSYPSKGGTVIYEQYF	TGTGCCAGCAGTTACCCGTCGAAAGGTGGGACAGTGATATACGAGCAGTACTTC
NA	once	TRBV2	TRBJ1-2	CASSESQGLGGYTF	TGTGCCAGCAGTGAGTCGCAGGGGCTAGGTGGCTACACCTTC
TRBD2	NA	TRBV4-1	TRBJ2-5	CASSARGGAGETQYF	TGCGCCAGCAGCGCCCGGGGGGGGGCAGGAGAGACCCAGTACTTC
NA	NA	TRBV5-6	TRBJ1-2	CASSSGAGHYGYTF	TGTGCCAGCTCCTCAGGGGCAGGCCACTATGGCTACACCTTC
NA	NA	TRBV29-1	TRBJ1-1	CSVLKETAEAFF	TGCAGCGTCCTGAAAGAGACTGCAGAAGCTTTCTTT
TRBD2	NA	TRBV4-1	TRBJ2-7	CASSQVPGLAVDEQYF	TGCGCCAGCAGCCAAGTCCCGGGACTAGCGGTGGACGAGCAGTACTTC
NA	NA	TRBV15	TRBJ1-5	CATSRVTRDNQPQHF	TGTGCCACCAGCAGAGTAACCAGGGACAATCAGCCCCAGCATTTT